Sequencing of this TCR beta chain was carried out in a study of T cell responses to AZD1222 COVID-19 vaccine. Study-level results: It should be noted that donors were predominantly white British and more often female, and clonal diversity was possibly underestimated.

Data came from immunoSEQ multiplex PCR; TCRdb stores just in-frame clones and leaves some out. The data hold roughly 100,000 clones, with more than 70% observed a single time. This CDR3 has 12 residues. The trim removed 7 bases at V and 10 bases at J, leaving 4 bases unmatched. Looked up from germline, CDR1 is SGHRS and CDR2 is YFSETQ. This clone was observed once. Its cognate antigen is unknown. The rearrangement uses TRBV5-1 and TRBJ2-1; 11 bases line up with TRBD1. The specimen comprised peripheral blood, sampled on day 0 of AZD1222 vaccination. The TCR originated in an adult in good health. The CDR3 sequence is CASGQGALEQFF. In DNA, the CDR3 is TGCGCCAGCGGACAGGGGGCCCTAGAGCAGTTCTTC.